These 4 T cell receptor beta chains were all obtained from the same sample, sequenced in a study of blood T cell repertoires in COVID-19. TCRdb keeps only in-frame clones here, not all; method: immunoSEQ multiplex PCR. The sample consists of under 200,000 clones, 80% to 85% of them appearing once. Sequenced input: PBMCs or T cells enriched from blood (not recorded which). These TCRs come from a woman younger than 45 who had been exposed to COVID-19.

The chain has TRBV11-2 and TRBJ1-4; 7 bases map to TRBD1. The CDR3 spans 17 residues. Per the germline V gene, CDR1 is SGHAT and CDR2 is FQNNGV. V was clipped by 2 bases and J by 5 bases; unmatched bases: 11. The CDR3 here is CASSLRGAGTENEKLFF. DNA of the CDR3: TGTGCCAGCAGCTTAAGAGGGGCCGGGACAGAAAATGAAAAACTGTTTTTT.

The chain carries TRBV21-1 and TRBJ1-6. TRBV21-1 is a documented pseudogene. The CDR3 totals 12 residues. The CDR3 spells CASRRGGSPLHF. The CDR3, as DNA: TGTGCCAGCAGGAGGGGGGGTTCACCCCTCCACTTT.

V usage is TRBV7-2 and J usage is TRBJ2-1, with a tentative D call TRBD2 (5 bases). The ends were cut back, 3 bases at V and 0 bases at J, with 18 bases in the middle. The CDR3 is 18 residues long. Germline-derived CDR1 and CDR2 are SGHTA and FQGNSA. DNA of the CDR3: TGTGCCAGCAGCTTCCCCAGCGAGGGTTACAGCTCCTACAATGAGCAGTTCTTC. Residues: CASSFPSEGYSSYNEQFF.

V and J are TRBV25-1 and TRBJ1-1; tentatively, D is TRBD1 (5 bases). The length of the CDR3 is 13 residues. Trimming took 6 bases from V and 5 from J, leaving 13 bases between them. Germline V lookup: CDR1 MGHDK, CDR2 SYGVNS. In DNA, the CDR3 is TGTGCCAGCAGCGGCTGGGGGGGGACTGAAGCTTTCTTT. Encoded protein: CASSGWGGTEAFF.